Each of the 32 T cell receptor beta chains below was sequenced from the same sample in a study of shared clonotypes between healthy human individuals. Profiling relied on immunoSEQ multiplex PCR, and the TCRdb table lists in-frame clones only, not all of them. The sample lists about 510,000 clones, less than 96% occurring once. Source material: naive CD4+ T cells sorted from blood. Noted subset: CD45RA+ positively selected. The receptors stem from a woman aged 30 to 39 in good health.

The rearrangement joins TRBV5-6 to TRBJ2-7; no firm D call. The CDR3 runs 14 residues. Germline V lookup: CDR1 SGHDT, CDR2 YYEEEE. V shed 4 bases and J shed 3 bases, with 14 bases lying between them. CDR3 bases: TGTGCCAGCAGCCGCCCGCGAGGTGGCTACGAGCAGTACTTC. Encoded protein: CASSRPRGGYEQYF.

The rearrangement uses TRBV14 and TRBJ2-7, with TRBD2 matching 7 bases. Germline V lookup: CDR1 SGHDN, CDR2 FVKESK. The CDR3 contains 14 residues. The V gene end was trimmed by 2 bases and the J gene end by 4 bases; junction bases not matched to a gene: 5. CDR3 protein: CASSQTTSSYEQYF. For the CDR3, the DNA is TGTGCCAGCAGCCAAACGACTAGCTCTTACGAGCAGTACTTC.

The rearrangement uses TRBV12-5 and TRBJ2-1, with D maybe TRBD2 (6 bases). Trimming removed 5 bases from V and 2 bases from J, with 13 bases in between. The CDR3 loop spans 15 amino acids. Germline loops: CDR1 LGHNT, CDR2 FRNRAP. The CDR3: CASGGAGGAYNEQFF. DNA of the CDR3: TGTGCTAGTGGTGGGGCCGGGGGAGCCTACAATGAGCAGTTCTTC. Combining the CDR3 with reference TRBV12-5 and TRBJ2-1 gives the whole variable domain DARVTQTPRHKVTEMGQEVTMRCQPILGHNTVFWYRQTMMQGLELLAYFRNRAPLDDSGMPKDRFSAEMPDATLATLKIQPSEPRDSAVYFCASGGAGGAYNEQFFGPGTRLTVL.

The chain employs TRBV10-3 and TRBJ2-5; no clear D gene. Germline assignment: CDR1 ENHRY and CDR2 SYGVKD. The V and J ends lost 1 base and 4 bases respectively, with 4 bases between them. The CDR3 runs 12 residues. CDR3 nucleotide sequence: TGTGCCATCAGTGAGTACCGAGAGACCCAGTACTTC. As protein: CAISEYRETQYF.

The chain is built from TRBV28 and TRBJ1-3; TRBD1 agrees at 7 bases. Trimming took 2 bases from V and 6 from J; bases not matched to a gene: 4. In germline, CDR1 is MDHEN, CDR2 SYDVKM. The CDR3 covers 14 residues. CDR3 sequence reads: CASSLGTAINTIYF. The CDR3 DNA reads TGTGCCAGCAGTTTAGGGACAGCTATAAACACCATATATTTT.

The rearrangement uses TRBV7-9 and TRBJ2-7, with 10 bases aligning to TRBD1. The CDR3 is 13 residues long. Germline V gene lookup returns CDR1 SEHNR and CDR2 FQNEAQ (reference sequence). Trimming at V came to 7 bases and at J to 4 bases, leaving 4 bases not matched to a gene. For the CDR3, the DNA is TGTGCCAGCACCGGACAGGGGGGTTACGAGCAGTACTTC. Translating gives CASTGQGGYEQYF.

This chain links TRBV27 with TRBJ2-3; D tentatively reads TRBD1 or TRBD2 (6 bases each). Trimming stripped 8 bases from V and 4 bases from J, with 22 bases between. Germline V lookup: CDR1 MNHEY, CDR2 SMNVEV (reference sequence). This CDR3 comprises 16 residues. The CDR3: CASLRFWGAGADTQYF. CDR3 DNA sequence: TGTGCCAGCTTAAGGTTTTGGGGGGCAGGCGCAGATACGCAGTATTTT.

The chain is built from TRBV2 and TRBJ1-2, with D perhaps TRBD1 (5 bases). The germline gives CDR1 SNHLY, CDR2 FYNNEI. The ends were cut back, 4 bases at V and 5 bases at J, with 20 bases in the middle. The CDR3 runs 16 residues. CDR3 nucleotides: TGTGCCAGCAGTGCCAAAACGGGACTGGGGGGATATGGCTACACCTTC. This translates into CASSAKTGLGGYGYTF.

This chain's CDR3 is CATSFRAGGINEQFF. The DNA for the CDR3 is TGTGCCACCAGCTTCCGAGCGGGAGGAATCAATGAGCAGTTCTTC. The chain links TRBV15 to TRBJ2-1; 9 bases are a match to TRBD2. V gave up 5 bases and J gave up 6 bases; unmatched junction bases: 8. Germline-derived CDR1 and CDR2 are LNHNV and YYDKDF (reference sequence). The CDR3 covers 15 residues.

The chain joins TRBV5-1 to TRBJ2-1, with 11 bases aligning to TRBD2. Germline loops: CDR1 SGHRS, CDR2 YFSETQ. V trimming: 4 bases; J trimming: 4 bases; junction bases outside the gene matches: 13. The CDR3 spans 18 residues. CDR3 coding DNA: TGCGCCAGCAGCGATATGGGCACGACTAGCGGGACGTACAATGAGCAGTTCTTC. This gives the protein CASSDMGTTSGTYNEQFF.

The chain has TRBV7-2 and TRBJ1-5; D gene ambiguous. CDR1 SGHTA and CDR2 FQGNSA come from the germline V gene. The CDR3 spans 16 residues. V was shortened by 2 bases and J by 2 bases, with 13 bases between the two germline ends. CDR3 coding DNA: TGTGCCAGCAGCTTACTCGGCCTGAAGGGCAATCAGCCCCAGCATTTT. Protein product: CASSLLGLKGNQPQHF.

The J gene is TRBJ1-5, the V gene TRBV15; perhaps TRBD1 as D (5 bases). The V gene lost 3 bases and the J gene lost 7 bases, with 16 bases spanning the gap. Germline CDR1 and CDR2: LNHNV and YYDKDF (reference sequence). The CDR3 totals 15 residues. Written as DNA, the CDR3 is TGTGCCACCAGCAGGGGGGAGCAGGTCGGGCAGCCCCAGCATTTT. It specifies CATSRGEQVGQPQHF.

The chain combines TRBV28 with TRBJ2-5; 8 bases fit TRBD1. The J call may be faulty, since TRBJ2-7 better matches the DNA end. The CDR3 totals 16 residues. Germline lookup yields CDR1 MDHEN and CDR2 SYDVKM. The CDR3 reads CASSLEDRGLSYEQYF. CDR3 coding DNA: TGTGCCAGCAGTTTGGAAGACAGGGGCCTTTCCTACGAGCAGTACTTC.

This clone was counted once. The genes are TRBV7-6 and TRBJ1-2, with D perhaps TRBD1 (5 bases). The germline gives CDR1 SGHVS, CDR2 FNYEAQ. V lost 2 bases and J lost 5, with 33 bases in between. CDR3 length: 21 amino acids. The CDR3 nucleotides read TGTGCCAGCAGCTTATTAAGCCCCCGCGTCTGGGATCAGGGTAGGCTTTATGGCTACACCTTC. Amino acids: CASSLLSPRVWDQGRLYGYTF. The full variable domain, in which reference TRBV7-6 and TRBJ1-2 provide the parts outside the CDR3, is GAGVSQSPRYKVTKRGQDVALRCDPISGHVSLYWYRQALGQGPEFLTYFNYEAQQDKSGLPNDRFSAERPEGSISTLTIQRTEQRDSAMYRCASSLLSPRVWDQGRLYGYTFGSGTRLTVV.

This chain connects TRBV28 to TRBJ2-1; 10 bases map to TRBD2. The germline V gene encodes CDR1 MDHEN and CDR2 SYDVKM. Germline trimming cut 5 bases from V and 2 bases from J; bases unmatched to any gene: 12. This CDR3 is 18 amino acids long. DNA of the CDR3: TGTGCCAGCAGTCCATCCTTAGCGGGAGGTTACACCTACAATGAGCAGTTCTTC. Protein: CASSPSLAGGYTYNEQFF.

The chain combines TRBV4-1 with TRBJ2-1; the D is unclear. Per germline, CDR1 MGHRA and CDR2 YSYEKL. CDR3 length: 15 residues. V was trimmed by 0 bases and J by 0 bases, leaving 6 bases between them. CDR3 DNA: TGCGCCAGCAGCCAAGACCCGGGCTCCTACAATGAGCAGTTCTTC. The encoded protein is CASSQDPGSYNEQFF.

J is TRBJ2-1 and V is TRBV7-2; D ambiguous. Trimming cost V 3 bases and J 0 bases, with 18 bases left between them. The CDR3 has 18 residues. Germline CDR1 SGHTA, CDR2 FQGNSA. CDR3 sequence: CASSLYVVDRRSYNEQFF. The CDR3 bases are TGTGCCAGCAGCTTGTATGTGGTAGACCGACGCTCCTACAATGAGCAGTTCTTC.

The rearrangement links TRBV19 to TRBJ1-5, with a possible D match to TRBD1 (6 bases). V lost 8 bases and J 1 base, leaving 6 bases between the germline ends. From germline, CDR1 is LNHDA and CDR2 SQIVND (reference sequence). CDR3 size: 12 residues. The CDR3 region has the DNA TGTGCCAGTGGACAGAGCAATCAGCCCCAGCATTTT. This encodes CASGQSNQPQHF.

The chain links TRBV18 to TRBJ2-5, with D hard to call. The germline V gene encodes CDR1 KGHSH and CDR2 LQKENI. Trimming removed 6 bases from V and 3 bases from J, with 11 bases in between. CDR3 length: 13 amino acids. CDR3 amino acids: CASSAQEKETQYF. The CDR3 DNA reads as TGTGCCAGCTCCGCCCAGGAAAAAGAGACCCAGTACTTC.

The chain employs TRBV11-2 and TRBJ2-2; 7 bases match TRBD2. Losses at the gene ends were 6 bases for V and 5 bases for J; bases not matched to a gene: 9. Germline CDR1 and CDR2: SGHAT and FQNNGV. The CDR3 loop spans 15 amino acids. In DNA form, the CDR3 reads TGTGCCAGCAGGCAAACTAGCGACTTAACCGGGGAGCTGTTTTTT. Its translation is CASRQTSDLTGELFF.

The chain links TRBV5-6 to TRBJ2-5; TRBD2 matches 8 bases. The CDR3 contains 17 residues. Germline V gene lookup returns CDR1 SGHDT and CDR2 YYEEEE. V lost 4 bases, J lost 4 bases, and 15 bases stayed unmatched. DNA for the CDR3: TGTGCCAGCAGCCCAACGCAGGTAGCGGGAATTAGAGAGACCCAGTACTTC. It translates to CASSPTQVAGIRETQYF.

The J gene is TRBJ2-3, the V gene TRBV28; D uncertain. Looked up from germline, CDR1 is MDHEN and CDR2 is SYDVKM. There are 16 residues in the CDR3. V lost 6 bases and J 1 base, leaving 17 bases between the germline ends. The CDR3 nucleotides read TGTGCCAGCAGAATACGGCGGATGTTGGGCACAGATACGCAGTATTTT. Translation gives CASRIRRMLGTDTQYF.

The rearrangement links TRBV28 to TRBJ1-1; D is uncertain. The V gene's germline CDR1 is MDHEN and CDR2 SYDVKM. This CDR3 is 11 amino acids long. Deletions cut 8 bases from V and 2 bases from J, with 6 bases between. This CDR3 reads CASLGNTEAFF. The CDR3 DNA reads TGTGCCAGCCTGGGAAACACTGAAGCTTTCTTT.

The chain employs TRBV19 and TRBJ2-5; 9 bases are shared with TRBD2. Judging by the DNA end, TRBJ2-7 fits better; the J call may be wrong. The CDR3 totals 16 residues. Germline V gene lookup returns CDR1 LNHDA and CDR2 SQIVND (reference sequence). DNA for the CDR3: TGTGCCAGTAGTATTAAGATGGCGGGAGGGCCCTACGAGCAGTACTTC. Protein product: CASSIKMAGGPYEQYF.

The CDR3 region has the DNA TGTGCCAGCAGCTTAGAGGCTTCAGCGCCCCTCCACTTT. As protein: CASSLEASAPLHF. The chain couples TRBV7-8 to TRBJ1-6; D is unresolved. The CDR3 is 13 amino acids. The V gene's germline CDR1 is SGHVS and CDR2 FQNEAQ. Trimming left V 1 base short and J 13 bases short, with 11 bases between.

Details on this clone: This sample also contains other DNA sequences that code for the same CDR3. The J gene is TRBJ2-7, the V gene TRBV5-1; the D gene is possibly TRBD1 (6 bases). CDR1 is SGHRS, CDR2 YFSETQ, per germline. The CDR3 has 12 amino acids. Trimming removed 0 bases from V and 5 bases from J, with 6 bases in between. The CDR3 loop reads CASSLDRDEQYF. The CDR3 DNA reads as TGCGCCAGCAGCTTGGACAGGGACGAGCAGTACTTC.

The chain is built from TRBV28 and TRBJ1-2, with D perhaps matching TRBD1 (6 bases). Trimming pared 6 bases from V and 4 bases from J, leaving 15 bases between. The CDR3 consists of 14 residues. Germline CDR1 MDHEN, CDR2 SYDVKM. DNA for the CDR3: TGTGCCAGCAGCAGCGGACAGATACCCTATGGCTACACCTTC. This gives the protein CASSSGQIPYGYTF.

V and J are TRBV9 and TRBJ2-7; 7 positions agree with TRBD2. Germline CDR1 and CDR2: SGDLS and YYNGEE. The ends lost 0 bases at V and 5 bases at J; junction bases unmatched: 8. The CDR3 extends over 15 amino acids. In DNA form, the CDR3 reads TGTGCCAGCAGCGTAGGCAGCGGGACGTCTCACGAGCAGTACTTC. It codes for CASSVGSGTSHEQYF.

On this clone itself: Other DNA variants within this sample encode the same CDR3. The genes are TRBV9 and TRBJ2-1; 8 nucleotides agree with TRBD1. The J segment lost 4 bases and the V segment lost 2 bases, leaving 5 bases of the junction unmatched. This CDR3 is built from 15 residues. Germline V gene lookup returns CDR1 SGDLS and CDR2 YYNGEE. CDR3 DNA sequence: TGTGCCAGCAGCGTGGGGCAGGGGGCGTACAATGAGCAGTTCTTC. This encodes CASSVGQGAYNEQFF.

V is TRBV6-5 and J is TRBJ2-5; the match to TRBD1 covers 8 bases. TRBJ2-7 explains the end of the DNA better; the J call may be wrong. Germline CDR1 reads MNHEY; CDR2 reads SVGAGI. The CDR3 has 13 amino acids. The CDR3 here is CASSRGQGYEQYF. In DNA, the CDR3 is TGTGCCAGCAGCAGGGGGCAAGGCTACGAGCAGTACTTC.

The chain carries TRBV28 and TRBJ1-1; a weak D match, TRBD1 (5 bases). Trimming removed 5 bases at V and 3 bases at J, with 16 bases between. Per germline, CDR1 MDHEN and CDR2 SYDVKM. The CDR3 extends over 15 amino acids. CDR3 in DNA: TGTGCCAGCAGTATCCACACGGGAGGGGACACTGAAGCTTTCTTT. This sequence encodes CASSIHTGGDTEAFF.

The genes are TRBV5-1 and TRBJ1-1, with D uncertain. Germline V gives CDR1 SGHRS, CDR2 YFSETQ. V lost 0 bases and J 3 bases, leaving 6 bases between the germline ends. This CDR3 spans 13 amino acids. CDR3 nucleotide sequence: TGCGCCAGCAGCTTGGGTTCCTACACTGAAGCTTTCTTT. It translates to CASSLGSYTEAFF.